This T cell receptor beta chain derives from a study of cytomegalovirus exposure and HLA in healthy donors. Study at large: The platform used for the 120 validation repertoires matched that of the roughly 700 first-cohort repertoires, a later analysis reported.

With regard to this clone: What it recognizes is unknown.

Trimming removed 8 bases from V and 0 bases from J; junction bases left unmatched: 14. The germline V gene has CDR1 SNHLY and CDR2 FYNNEI. The CDR3 loop spans 20 amino acids. Study results and limitations: In vitro work confirmed that three CMV-associated chains recognize CMV antigens. The investigators catalogued 150 to 200 TCR beta chains as cytomegalovirus-associated.

The table came from immunoSEQ multiplex PCR; TCRdb's copy has only in-frame clones and leaves some out. The sample gives some 150,000 clones, roughly 89% of which show up once; 3.5% to 5% is in the top ten. The source of this sequence is a man aged 18 to 35 in good health and CMV-seropositive. The V gene is TRBV2, the J gene TRBJ2-4; 15 bases align to TRBD2. The material sequenced was PBMCs. This CDR3 is CASQGLEKGLAGGAKNIQYF. DNA of the CDR3: TGTGCCAGCCAAGGGTTAGAGAAGGGACTAGCGGGAGGAGCCAAAAACATTCAGTACTTC.